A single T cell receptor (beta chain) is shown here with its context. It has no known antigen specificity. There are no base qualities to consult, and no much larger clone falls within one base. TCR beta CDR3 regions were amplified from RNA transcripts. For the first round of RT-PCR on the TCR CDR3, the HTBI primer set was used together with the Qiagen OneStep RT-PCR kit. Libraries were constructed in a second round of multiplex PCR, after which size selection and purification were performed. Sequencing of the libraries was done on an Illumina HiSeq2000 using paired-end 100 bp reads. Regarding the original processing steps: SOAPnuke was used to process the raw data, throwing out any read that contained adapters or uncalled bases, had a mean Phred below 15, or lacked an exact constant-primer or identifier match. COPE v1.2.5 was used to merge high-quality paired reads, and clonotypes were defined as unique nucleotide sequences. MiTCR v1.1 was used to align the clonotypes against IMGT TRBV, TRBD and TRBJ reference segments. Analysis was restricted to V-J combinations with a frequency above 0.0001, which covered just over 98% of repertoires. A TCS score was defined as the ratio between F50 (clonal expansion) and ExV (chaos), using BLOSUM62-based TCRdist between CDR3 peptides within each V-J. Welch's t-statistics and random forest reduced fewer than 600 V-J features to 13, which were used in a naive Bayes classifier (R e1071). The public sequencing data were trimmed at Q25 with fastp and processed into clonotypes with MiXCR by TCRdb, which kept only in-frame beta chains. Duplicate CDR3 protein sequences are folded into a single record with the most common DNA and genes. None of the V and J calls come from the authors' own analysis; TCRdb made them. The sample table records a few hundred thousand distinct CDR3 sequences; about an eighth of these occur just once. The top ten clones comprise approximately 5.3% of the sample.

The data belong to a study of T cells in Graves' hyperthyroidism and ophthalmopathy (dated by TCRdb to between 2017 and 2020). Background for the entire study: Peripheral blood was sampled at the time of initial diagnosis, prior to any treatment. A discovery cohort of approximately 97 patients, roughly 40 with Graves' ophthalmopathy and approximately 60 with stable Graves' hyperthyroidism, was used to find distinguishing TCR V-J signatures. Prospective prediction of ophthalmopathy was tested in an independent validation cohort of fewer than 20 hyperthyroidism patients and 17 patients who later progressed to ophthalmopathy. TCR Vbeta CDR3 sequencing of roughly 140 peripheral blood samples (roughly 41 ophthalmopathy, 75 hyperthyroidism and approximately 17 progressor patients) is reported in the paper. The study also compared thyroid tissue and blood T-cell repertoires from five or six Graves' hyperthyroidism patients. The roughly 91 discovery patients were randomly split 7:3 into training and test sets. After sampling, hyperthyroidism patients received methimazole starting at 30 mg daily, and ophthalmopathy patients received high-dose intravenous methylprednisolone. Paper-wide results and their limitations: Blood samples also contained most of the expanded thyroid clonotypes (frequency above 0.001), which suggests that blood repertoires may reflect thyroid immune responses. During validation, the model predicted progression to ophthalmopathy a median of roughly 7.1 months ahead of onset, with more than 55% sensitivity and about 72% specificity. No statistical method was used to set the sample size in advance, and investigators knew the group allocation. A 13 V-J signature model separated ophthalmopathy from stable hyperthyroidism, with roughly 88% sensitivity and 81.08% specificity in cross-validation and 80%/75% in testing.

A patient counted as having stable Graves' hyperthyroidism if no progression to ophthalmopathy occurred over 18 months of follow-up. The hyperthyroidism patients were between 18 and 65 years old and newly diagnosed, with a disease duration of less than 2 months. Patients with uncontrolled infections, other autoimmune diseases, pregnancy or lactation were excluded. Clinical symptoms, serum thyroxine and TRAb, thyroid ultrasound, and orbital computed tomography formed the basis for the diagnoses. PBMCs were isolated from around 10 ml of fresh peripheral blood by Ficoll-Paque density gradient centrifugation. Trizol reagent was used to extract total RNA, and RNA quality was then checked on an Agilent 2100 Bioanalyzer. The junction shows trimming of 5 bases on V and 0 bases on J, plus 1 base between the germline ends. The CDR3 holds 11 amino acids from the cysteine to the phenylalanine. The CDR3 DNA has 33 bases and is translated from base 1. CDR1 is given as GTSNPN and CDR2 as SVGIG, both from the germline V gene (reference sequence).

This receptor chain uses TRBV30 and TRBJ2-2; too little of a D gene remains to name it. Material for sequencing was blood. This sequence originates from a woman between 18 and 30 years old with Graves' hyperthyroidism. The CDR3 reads CAWSNTGELFF. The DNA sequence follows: TGTGCCTGGTCGAACACCGGGGAGCTGTTTTTT. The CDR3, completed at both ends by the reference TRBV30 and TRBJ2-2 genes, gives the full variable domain SQTIHQWPATLVQPVGSPLSLECTVEGTSNPNLYWYRQAAGRGLQLLFYSVGIGQISSEVPQNLSASRPQDRQFILSSKKLLLSDSGFYLCAWSNTGELFFGEGSRLTVL.